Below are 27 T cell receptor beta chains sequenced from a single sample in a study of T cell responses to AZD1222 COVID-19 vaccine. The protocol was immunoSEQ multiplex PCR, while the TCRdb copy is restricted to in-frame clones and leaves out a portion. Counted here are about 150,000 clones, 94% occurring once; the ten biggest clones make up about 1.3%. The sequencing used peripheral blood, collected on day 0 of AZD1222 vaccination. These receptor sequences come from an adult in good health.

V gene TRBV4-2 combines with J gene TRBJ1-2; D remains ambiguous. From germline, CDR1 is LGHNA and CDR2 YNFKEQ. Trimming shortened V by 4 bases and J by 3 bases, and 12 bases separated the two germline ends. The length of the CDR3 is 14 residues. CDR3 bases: TGTGCCAGCAGCCGTGGACCTACCTACTATGGCTACACCTTC. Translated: CASSRGPTYYGYTF.

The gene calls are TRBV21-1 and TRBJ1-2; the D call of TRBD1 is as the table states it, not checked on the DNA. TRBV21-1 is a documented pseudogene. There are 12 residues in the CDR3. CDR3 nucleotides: TGTGCCAGCAGCCAGGACAGGACCGGCTACACCTTC. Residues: CASSQDRTGYTF.

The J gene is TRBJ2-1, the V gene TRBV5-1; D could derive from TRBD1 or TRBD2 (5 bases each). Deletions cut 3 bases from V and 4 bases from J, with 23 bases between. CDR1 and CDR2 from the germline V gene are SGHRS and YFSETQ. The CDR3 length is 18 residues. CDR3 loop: CASSSATSPGRTYNEQFF. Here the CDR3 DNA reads TGCGCCAGCAGCTCCGCTACCTCACCGGGGCGCACTTACAATGAGCAGTTCTTC.

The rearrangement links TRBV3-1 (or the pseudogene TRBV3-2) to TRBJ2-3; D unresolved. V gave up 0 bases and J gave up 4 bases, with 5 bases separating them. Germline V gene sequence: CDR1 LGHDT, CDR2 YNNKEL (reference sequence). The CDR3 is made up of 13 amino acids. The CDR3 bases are TGTGCCAGCAGCCAAGATTCCGCAGATACGCAGTATTTT. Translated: CASSQDSADTQYF.

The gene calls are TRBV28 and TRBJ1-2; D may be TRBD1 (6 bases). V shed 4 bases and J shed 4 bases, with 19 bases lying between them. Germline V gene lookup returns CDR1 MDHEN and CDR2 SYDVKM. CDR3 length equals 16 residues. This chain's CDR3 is CASSSSGTSVPYGYTF. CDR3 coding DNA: TGTGCCAGCAGTTCCTCCGGGACATCCGTCCCCTATGGCTACACCTTC.

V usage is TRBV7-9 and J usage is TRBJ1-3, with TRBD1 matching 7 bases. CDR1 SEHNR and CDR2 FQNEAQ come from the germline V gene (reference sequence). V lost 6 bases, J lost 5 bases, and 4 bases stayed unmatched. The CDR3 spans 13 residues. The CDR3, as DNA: TGTGCCAGCAGGGAGGGACAGCGAAACACCATATATTTT. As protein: CASREGQRNTIYF.

CDR3 region: CASSYGEDLVYEQYV. CDR3 sequence (DNA): TGTGCCAGCAGTTACGGGGAGGATCTAGTCTACGAGCAGTACGTC. The V gene is TRBV6-6, the J gene TRBJ2-7, with D possibly TRBD2 on 6 matching bases. This CDR3 comprises 15 residues. V lost 2 bases to trimming and J lost 3 bases, with 14 bases between them. Looked up from germline, CDR1 is MNHNY and CDR2 is SVGAGI (reference sequence).

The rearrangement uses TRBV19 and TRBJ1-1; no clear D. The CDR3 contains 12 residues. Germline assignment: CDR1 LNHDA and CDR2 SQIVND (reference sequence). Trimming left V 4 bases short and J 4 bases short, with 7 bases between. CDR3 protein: CASSTPPTEAFF. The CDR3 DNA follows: TGTGCCAGTAGTACCCCGCCCACTGAAGCTTTCTTT.

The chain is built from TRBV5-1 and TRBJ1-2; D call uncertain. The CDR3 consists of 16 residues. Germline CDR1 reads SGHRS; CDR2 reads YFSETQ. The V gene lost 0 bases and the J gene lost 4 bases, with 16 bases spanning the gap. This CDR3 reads CASSLAEGRQRYGYTF. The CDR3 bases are TGCGCCAGCAGCTTGGCCGAAGGGCGTCAGCGCTATGGCTACACCTTC.

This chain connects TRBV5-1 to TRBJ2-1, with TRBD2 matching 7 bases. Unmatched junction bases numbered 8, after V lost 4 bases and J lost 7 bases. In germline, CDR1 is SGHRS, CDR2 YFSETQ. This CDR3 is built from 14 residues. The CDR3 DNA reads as TGCGCCAGCAGCCCACGTGAGGGAGGGAATGAGCAGTTCTTC. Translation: CASSPREGGNEQFF.

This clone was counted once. CDR3 sequence reads: CASSSQGQGRENIQYF. CDR3 sequence (DNA): TGTGCCAGCAGTTCCCAAGGACAGGGGAGAGAAAACATTCAGTACTTC. V usage is TRBV6-5 and J usage is TRBJ2-4, with TRBD1 matching 9 bases. J was trimmed by 5 bases and V by 4 bases; bases with no gene match: 9. Germline V gene data show CDR1 as MNHEY and CDR2 as SVGAGI. CDR3 length: 16 amino acids.

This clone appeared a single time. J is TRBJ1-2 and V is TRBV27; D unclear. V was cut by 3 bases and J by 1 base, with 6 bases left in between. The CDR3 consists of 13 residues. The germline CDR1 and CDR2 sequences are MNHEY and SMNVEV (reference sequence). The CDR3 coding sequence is TGTGCCAGCAGTTTTTTCGTTAACTATGGCTACACCTTC. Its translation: CASSFFVNYGYTF.

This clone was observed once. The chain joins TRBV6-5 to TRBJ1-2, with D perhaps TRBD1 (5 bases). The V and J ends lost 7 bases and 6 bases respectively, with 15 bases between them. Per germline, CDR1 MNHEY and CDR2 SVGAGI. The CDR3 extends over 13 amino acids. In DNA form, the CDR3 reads TGTGCCAGCACCGAAGGAGGGGCGGATGGCTACACCTTC. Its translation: CASTEGGADGYTF.

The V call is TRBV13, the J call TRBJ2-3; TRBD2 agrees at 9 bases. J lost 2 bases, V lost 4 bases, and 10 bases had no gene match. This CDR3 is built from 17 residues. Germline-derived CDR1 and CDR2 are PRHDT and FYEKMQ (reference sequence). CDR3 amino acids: CASSSTPSGRPTDTQYF. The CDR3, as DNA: TGTGCCAGCAGCTCCACCCCCAGCGGGAGGCCCACAGATACGCAGTATTTT.

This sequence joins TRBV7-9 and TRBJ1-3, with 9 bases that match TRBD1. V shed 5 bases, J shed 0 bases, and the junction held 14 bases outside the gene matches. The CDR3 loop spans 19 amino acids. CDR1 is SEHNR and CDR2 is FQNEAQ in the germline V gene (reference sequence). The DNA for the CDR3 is TGTGCCAGCAGCCCTCGGGACAGGGCCTACTATAGCTCTGGAAACACCATATATTTT. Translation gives CASSPRDRAYYSSGNTIYF.

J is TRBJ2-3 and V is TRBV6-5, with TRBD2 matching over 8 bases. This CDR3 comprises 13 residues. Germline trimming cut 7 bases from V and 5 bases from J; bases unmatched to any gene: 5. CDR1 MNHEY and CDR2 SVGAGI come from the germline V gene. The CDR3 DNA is TGTGCCAGCAATCAGCGGGAGCTAGATACGCAGTATTTT. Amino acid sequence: CASNQRELDTQYF.

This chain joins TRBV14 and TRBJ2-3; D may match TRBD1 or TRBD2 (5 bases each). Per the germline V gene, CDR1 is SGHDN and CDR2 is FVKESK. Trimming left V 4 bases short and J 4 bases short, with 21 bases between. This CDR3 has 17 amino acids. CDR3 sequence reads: CASSLRTGGGSADTQYF. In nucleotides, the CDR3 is TGTGCCAGCAGCCTCAGGACGGGTGGGGGAAGCGCAGATACGCAGTATTTT.

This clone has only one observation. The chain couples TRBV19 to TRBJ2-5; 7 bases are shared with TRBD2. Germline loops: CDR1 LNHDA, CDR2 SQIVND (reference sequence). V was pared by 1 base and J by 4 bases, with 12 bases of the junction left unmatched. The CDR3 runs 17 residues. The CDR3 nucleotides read TGTGCCAGTAGTATAGGGTCGGCTAGCGGATTGGGAGAGACCCAGTACTTC. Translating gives CASSIGSASGLGETQYF. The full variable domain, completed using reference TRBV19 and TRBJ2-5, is DGGITQSPKYLFRKEGQNVTLSCEQNLNHDAMYWYRQDPGQGLRLIYYSQIVNDFQKGDIAEGYSVSREKKESFPLTVTSAQKNPTAFYLCASSIGSASGLGETQYFGPGTRLLVL.

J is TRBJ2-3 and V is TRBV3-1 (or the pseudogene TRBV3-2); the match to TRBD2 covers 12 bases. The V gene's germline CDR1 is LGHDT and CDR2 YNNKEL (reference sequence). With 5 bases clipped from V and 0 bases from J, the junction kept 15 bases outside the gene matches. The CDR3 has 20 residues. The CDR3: CASSTHGLAGGGSSTDTQYF. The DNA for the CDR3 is TGTGCCAGCAGCACCCATGGCCTAGCGGGGGGGGGATCTAGCACAGATACGCAGTATTTT.

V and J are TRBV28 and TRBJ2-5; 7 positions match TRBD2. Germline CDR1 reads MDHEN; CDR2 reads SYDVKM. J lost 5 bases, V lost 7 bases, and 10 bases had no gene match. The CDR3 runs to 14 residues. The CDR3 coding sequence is TGTGCCAGCAATAAGAGGGTTAGCGGGGAGACCCAGTACTTC. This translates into CASNKRVSGETQYF.

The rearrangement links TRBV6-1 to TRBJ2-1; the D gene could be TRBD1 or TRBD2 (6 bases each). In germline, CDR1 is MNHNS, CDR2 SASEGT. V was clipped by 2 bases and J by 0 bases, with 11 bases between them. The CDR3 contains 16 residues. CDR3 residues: CASSESKGGSYNEQFF. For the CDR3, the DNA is TGTGCCAGCAGTGAAAGTAAGGGGGGCTCCTACAATGAGCAGTTCTTC.

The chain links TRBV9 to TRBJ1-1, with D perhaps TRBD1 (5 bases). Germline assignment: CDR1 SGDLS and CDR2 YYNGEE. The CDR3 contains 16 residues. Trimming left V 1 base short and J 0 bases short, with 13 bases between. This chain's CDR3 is CASSVRHWGLNTEAFF. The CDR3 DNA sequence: TGTGCCAGCAGCGTAAGACACTGGGGACTGAACACTGAAGCTTTCTTT. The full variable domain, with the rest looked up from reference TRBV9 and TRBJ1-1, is DSGVTQTPKHLITATGQRVTLRCSPRSGDLSVYWYQQSLDQGLQFLIQYYNGEERAKGNILERFSAQQFPDLHSELNLSSLELGDSALYFCASSVRHWGLNTEAFFGQGTRLTVV.

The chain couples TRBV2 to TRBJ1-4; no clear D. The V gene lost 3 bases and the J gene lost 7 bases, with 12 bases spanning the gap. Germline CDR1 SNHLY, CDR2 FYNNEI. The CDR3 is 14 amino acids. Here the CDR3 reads CASSDGRRREKLFF. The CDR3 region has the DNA TGTGCCAGCAGTGACGGTCGGCGCCGTGAAAAACTGTTTTTT.

CDR3 amino acids: CASSSADVSTEAFF. CDR3 in DNA: TGTGCCAGCAGTTCCGCAGATGTTAGCACTGAAGCTTTCTTT. V gene TRBV6-5 combines with J gene TRBJ1-1; no clear D gene. V lost 4 bases to trimming and J lost 4 bases, with 13 bases between them. Germline V gives CDR1 MNHEY, CDR2 SVGAGI. The CDR3 covers 14 residues.

The CDR3 here is CASGTRASSSYGYTF. The CDR3 coding sequence is TGTGCCTCCGGGACACGGGCAAGCAGTAGCTATGGCTACACCTTC. The chain recombines TRBV10-3 with TRBJ1-2; weak D call: TRBD1 (6 bases). The CDR3 length is 15 residues. In germline, CDR1 is ENHRY, CDR2 SYGVKD. Trimming took off 11 bases at V and 4 bases at J, with 23 bases between the two ends.

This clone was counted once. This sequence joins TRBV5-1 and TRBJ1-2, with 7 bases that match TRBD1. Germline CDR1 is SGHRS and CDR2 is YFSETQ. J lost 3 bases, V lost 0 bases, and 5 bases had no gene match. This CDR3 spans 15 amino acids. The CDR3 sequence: CASSLADQGDYGYTF. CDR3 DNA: TGCGCCAGCAGCTTGGCCGATCAGGGGGACTATGGCTACACCTTC.

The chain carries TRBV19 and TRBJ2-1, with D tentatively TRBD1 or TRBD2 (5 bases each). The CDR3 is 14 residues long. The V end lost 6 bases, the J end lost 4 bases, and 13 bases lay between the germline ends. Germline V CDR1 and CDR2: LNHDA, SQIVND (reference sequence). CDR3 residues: CASRGTGAYNEQFF. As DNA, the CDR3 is TGTGCCAGTAGAGGCACCGGGGCTTACAATGAGCAGTTCTTC.